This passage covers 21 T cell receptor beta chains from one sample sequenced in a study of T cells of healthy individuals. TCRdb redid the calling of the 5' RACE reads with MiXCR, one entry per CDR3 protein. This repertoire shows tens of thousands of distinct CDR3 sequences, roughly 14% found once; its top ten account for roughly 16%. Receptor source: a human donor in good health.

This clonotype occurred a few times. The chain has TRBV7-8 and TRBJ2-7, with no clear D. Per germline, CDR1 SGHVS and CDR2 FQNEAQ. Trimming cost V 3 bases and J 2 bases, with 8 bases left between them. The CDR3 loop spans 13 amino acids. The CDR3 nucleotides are TGTGCCAGCAGCTTTTCAGCCGCCTACGAGCAGTACTTC. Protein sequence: CASSFSAAYEQYF.

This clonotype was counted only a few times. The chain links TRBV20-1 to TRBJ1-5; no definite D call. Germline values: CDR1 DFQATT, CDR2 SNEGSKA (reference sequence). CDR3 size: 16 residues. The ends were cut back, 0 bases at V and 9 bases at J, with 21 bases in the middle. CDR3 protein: CSARDLRRNFGGPQHF. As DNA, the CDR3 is TGCAGTGCTAGAGATCTAAGAAGGAACTTCGGCGGGCCCCAGCATTTT.

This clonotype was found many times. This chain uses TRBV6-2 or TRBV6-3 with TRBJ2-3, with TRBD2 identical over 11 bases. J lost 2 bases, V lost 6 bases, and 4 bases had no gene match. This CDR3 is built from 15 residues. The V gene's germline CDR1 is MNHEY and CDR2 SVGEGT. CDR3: CASSPTSGNTDTQYF. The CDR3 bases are TGTGCCAGCAGCCCGACTAGCGGGAACACAGATACGCAGTATTTT.

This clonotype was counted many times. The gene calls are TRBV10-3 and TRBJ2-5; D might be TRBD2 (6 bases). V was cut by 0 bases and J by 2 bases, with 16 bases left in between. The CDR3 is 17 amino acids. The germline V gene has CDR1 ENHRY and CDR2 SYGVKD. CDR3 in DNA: TGTGCCATCAGTGAGTCGATGATAATAGCGGCTCAAGAGACCCAGTACTTC. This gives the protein CAISESMIIAAQETQYF.

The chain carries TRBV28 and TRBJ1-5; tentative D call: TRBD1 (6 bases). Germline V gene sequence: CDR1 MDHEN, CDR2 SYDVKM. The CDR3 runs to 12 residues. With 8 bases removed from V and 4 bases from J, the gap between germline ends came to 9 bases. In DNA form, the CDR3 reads TGTGCCAGCGTCCAGGGGAATCAGCCCCAGCATTTT. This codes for CASVQGNQPQHF.

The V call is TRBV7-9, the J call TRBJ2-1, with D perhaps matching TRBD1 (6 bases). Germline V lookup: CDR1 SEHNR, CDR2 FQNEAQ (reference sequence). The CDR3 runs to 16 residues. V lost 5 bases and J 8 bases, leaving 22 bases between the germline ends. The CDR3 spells CASSRAEGSGGDEQFF. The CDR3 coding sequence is TGTGCCAGCAGCCGGGCGGAAGGGAGTGGGGGCGATGAGCAGTTCTTC.

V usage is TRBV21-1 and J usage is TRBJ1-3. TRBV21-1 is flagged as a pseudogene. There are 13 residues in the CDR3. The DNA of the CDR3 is TGTGCCTGCAAGTCGGGAGCTCAGGACACCATATATTTT. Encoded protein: CACKSGAQDTIYF.

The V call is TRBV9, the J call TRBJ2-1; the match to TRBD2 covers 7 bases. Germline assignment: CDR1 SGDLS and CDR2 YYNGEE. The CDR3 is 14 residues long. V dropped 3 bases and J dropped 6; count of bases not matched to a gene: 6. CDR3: CASSGGRAGNEQFF. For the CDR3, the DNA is TGTGCCAGCAGCGGTGGGAGGGCGGGCAATGAGCAGTTCTTC.

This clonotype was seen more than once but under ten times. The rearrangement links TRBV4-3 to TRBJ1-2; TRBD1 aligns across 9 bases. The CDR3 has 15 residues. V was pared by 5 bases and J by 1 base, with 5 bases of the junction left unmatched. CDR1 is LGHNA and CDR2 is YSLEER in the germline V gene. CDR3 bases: TGCGCCAGCAGCGAAGGGACAGGGATTAACTATGGCTACACCTTC. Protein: CASSEGTGINYGYTF.

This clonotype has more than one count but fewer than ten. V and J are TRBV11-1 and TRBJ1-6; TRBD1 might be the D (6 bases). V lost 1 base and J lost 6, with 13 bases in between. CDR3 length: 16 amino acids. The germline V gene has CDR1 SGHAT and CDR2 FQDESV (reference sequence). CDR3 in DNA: TGTGCCAGCAGCTTAGTAGGATCGGACAGTAATTCACCCCTCCACTTT. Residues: CASSLVGSDSNSPLHF.

CDR3 in amino acids: CSASRALMANEKLFF. CDR3 DNA: TGCAGTGCTAGCAGAGCCCTCATGGCTAATGAAAAACTGTTTTTT. The chain combines TRBV20-1 with TRBJ1-4, with no clear D. V was trimmed by 3 bases and J by 3 bases, leaving 14 bases between them. CDR3 length equals 15 residues. Germline V gives CDR1 DFQATT, CDR2 SNEGSKA (reference sequence).

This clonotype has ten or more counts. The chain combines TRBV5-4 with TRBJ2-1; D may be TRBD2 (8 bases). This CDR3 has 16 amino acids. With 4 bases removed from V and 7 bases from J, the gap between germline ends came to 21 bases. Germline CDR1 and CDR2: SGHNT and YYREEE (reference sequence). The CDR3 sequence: CASSLGRGGQKNEQFF. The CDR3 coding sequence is TGTGCCAGCAGCCTGGGTCGGGGGGGACAGAAAAATGAGCAGTTCTTC.

The CDR3: CASSLLPGASGANVLTF. The CDR3 DNA reads as TGTGCCAGCAGCCTCCTTCCGGGGGCCTCTGGGGCCAACGTCCTGACTTTC. The chain is built from TRBV14 and TRBJ2-6; perhaps D is TRBD1 or TRBD2 (6 bases each). V lost 4 bases to trimming and J lost 0 bases, with 13 bases between them. Germline-derived CDR1 and CDR2 are SGHDN and FVKESK. There are 17 residues in the CDR3.

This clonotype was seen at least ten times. For the CDR3, the DNA is TGCGCCATCCCTCCCAAGATGAGGGGGGCATGGACCGGGGAGCTGTTTTTT. Translation gives CAIPPKMRGAWTGELFF. The chain uses TRBV5-1 and TRBJ2-2, with D possibly called TRBD1 or TRBD2 (6 bases each). This CDR3 region has 17 residues. Trimming shortened V by 9 bases and J by 5 bases, and 26 bases separated the two germline ends. In germline, CDR1 is SGHRS, CDR2 YFSETQ. The variable domain in full, completed from reference TRBV5-1 and TRBJ2-2, reads KAGVTQTPRYLIKTRGQQVTLSCSPISGHRSVSWYQQTPGQGLQFLFEYFSETQRNKGNFPGRFSGRQFSNSRSEMNVSTLELGDSALYLCAIPPKMRGAWTGELFFGEGSRLTVL.

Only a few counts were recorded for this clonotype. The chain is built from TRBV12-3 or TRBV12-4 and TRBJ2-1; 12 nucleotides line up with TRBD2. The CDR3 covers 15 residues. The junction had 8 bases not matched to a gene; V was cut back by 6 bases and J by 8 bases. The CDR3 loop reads CASRLTSGSRDEQFF. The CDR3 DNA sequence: TGTGCCAGCAGACTGACTAGCGGGAGCAGGGATGAGCAGTTCTTC.

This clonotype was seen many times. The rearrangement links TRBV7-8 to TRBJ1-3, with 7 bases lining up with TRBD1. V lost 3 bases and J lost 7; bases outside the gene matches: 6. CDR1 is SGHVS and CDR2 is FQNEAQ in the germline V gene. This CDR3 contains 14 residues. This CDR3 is CASSLSDRSNTIYF. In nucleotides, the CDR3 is TGTGCCAGCAGCTTGTCGGACAGGTCGAACACCATATATTTT.

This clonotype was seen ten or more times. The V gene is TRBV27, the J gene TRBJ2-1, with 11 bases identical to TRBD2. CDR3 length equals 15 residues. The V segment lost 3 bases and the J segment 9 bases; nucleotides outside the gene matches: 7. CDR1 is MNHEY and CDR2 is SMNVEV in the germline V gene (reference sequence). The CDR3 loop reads CASSLVAGGPGEQFF. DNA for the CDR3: TGTGCCAGCAGTTTGGTAGCGGGGGGGCCAGGTGAGCAGTTCTTC.

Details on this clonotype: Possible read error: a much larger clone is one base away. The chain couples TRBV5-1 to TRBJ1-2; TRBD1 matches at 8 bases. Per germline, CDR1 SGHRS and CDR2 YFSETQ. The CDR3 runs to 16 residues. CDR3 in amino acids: CAGSLVRTGMKDGYTF. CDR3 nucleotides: TGCGCCGGCAGCTTGGTTCGGACAGGGATGAAGGATGGCTACACCTTC.

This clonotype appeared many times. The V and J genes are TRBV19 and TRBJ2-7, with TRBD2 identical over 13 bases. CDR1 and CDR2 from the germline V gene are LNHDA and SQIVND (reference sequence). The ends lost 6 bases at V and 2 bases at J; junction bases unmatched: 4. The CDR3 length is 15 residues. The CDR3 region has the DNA TGTGCCAGTAGGCAACTAGCGGGAGGGCCCTACGAGCAGTACTTC. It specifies CASRQLAGGPYEQYF.

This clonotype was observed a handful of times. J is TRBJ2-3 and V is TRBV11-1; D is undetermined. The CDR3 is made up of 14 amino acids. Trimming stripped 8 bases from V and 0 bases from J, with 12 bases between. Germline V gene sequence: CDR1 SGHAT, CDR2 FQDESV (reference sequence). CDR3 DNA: TGTGCCAGCCTCCCACAGACGAGCACAGATACGCAGTATTTT. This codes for CASLPQTSTDTQYF.

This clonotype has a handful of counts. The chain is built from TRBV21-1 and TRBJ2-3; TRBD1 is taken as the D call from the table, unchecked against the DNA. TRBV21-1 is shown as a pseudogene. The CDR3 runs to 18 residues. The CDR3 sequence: CASSNRTRTGVHTDTQYF. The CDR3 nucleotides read TGTGCCAGCAGCAACCGAACCCGGACAGGGGTGCACACAGATACGCAGTATTTT.